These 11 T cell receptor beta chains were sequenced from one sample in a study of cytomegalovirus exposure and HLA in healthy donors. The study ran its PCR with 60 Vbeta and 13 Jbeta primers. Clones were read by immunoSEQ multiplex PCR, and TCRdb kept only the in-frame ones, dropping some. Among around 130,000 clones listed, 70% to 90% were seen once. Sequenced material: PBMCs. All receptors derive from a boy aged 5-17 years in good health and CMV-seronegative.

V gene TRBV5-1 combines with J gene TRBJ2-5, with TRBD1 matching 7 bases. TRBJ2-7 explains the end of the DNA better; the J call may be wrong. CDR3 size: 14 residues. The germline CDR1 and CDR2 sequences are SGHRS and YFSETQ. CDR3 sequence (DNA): TGCGCCAGCAGCTTGGGGACAGGCGCCTACGAGCAGTACTTC. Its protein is CASSLGTGAYEQYF.

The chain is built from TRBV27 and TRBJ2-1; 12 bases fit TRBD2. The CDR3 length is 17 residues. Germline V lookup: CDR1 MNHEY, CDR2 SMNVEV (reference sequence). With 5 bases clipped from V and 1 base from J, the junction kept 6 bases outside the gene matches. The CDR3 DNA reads TGTGCCAGCAGTCCGGATGGACTAGCGGGATCCTACAATGAGCAGTTCTTC. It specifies CASSPDGLAGSYNEQFF.

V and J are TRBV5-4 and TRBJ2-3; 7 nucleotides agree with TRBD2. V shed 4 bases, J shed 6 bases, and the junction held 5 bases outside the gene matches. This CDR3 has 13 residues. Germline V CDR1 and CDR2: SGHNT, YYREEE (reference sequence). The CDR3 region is CASSDGTTDTQYF. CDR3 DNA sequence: TGTGCCAGCAGCGACGGGACTACGGATACGCAGTATTTT.

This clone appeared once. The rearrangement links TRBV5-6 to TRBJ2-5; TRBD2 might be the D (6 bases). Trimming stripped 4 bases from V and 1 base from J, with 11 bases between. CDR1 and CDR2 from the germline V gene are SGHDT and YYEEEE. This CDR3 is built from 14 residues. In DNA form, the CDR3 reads TGTGCCAGCAGCCAGGAGGGGATCCAAGAGACCCAGTACTTC. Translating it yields CASSQEGIQETQYF.

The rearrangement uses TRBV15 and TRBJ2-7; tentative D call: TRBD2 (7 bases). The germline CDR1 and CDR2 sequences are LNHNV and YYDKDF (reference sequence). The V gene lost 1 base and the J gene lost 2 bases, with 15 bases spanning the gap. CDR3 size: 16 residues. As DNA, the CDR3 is TGTGCCACCAGCAGAGGGACAGCGGGGTTGACCTACGAGCAGTACTTC. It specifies CATSRGTAGLTYEQYF.

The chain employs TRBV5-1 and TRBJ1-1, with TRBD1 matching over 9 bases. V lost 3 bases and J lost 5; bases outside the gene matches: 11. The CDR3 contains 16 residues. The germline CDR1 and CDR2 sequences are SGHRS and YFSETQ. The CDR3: CASSWGPGQGGTEAFF. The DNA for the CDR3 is TGCGCCAGCAGCTGGGGTCCGGGACAGGGAGGAACTGAAGCTTTCTTT.

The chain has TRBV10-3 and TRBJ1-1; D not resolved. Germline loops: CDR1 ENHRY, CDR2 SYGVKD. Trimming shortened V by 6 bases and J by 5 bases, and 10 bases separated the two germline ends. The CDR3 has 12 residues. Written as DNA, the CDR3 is TGTGCCATCAGAGCGGGGTTAACTGAAGCTTTCTTT. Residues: CAIRAGLTEAFF.

CDR3 sequence reads: CASSDRQGQASNQPQHF. DNA of the CDR3: TGTGCCAGCAGTGACCGACAGGGACAGGCTAGCAATCAGCCCCAGCATTTT. The V gene is TRBV2, the J gene TRBJ1-5, with 8 bases that match TRBD1. Germline V gives CDR1 SNHLY, CDR2 FYNNEI. V was pared by 3 bases and J by 0 bases, with 7 bases of the junction left unmatched. The CDR3 loop spans 17 amino acids. The whole variable domain, filled in from reference TRBV2 and TRBJ1-5, reads EPEVTQTPSHQVTQMGQEVILRCVPISNHLYFYWYRQILGQKVEFLVSFYNNEISEKSEIFDDQFSVERPDGSNFTLKIRSTKLEDSAMYFCASSDRQGQASNQPQHFGDGTRLSIL.

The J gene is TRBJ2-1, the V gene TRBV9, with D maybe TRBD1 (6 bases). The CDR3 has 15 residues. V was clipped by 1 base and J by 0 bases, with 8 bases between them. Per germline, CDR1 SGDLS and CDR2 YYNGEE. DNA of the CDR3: TGTGCCAGCAGCGTAAGGGACATCTCCTACAATGAGCAGTTCTTC. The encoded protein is CASSVRDISYNEQFF.

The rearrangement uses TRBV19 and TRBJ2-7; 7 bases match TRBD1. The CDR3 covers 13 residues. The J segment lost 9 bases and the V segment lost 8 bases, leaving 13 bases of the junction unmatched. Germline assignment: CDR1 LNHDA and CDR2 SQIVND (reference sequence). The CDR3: CASSQVQGIGQYF. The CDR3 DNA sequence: TGTGCCAGTTCTCAAGTACAGGGGATCGGGCAGTACTTC.

As DNA, the CDR3 is TGCGCCAGCAGCCAAGAACCCTTTGGCGGGGCGGGGGGGAATGAGCAGTTCTTC. Its protein product is CASSQEPFGGAGGNEQFF. The chain uses TRBV4-3 and TRBJ2-1, with 9 bases aligning to TRBD2. V shed 0 bases, J shed 7 bases, and the junction held 13 bases outside the gene matches. This CDR3 has 18 residues. The V gene's germline CDR1 is LGHNA and CDR2 YSLEER.